These 8 T cell receptor beta chains were all obtained from the same sample, sequenced in a study of blood T cells in healthy people across ages. The second PCR ran about 6 to 12 cycles with a sample-barcoded 5' primer and J-beta primers. TCRdb passed the 5' RACE reads through MiXCR, listing each CDR3 protein once. The sample has some 670,000 distinct CDR3 sequences, 45% to 60% seen once. The sequenced sample was blood. These receptors were collected from a woman aged 80 or over in good health.

The J gene is TRBJ2-1, the V gene TRBV29-1; D gene unclear. Trimming took off 3 bases at V and 3 bases at J, with 6 bases between the two ends. CDR1 SQVTM and CDR2 ANQGSEA come from the germline V gene. This CDR3 region has 12 residues. Here the CDR3 DNA reads TGCAGCGTTGACGTCCTCTACAATGAGCAGTTCTTC. Its protein is CSVDVLYNEQFF.

CDR3 nucleotides: TGTGCCAGCAGTTTCGAAAAGCGGCCCTTTTACAATGAGCAGTTCTTC. Encoded protein: CASSFEKRPFYNEQFF. The J gene is TRBJ2-1, the V gene TRBV27; D perhaps matches TRBD2 (5 bases). The germline V and J ends were trimmed by 3 bases and 4 bases, with 16 bases remaining between them. Per the germline V gene, CDR1 is MNHEY and CDR2 is SMNVEV (reference sequence). The CDR3 has 16 residues.

V and J are TRBV14 and TRBJ2-1, with D hard to call. The CDR3 is 13 residues long. The germline V gene encodes CDR1 SGHDN and CDR2 FVKESK. V was clipped by 3 bases and J by 4 bases, with 7 bases between them. CDR3 nucleotide sequence: TGTGCCAGCAGCCATCTCAGTTACAATGAGCAGTTCTTC. Translated, it gives CASSHLSYNEQFF. Combining the CDR3 with reference TRBV14 and TRBJ2-1 gives the whole variable domain EAGVTQFPSHSVIEKGQTVTLRCDPISGHDNLYWYRRVMGKEIKFLLHFVKESKQDESGMPNNRFLAERTGGTYSTLKVQPAELEDSGVYFCASSHLSYNEQFFGPGTRLTVL.

J is TRBJ1-2 and V is TRBV9, with D unresolved. V gave up 4 bases and J gave up 4 bases, with 14 bases separating them. The CDR3 is 14 residues long. Germline V lookup: CDR1 SGDLS, CDR2 YYNGEE. The CDR3 coding sequence is TGTGCCAGCAGCCCCGAGGAGGGAACCTATGGCTACACCTTC. This sequence encodes CASSPEEGTYGYTF.

CDR3 bases: TGCAGTGCTAGTAGACAGGATAATGAGCAGTTCTTC. Translating it yields CSASRQDNEQFF. The rearrangement joins TRBV20-1 to TRBJ2-1, with a possible D match to TRBD1 (6 bases). The V and J ends lost 3 bases and 7 bases respectively, with 10 bases between them. CDR3 size: 12 residues. The V gene's germline CDR1 is DFQATT and CDR2 SNEGSKA (reference sequence).

In the case of this clonotype: One end of the junction does not line up with germline, which may come from a read error. V and J are TRBV10-3 and TRBJ2-3, with D tentatively TRBD1 (6 bases). The CDR3 consists of 14 residues. CDR1 ENHRY and CDR2 SYGVKD come from the germline V gene. The chain's CDR3 is CTISGGRDTDTQYF. CDR3 in DNA: TGTACCATCAGTGGGGGCAGAGACACAGATACGCAGTATTTT.

This clonotype has at least ten counts. A much larger clone differs from this one at a single base, so this may be a read error. This sequence joins TRBV6-5 and TRBJ2-1, with TRBD1 matching over 7 bases. Trimming took 5 bases from V and 7 from J; bases not matched to a gene: 8. The CDR3 extends over 14 amino acids. Germline V gene data show CDR1 as MNHEY and CDR2 as SVGAGI. CDR3 residues: CASSDPQGSNEQFF. The CDR3 nucleotides are TGTGCCAGCAGTGACCCACAGGGGTCAAATGAGCAGTTCTTC.

The rearrangement uses TRBV29-1 and TRBJ1-1, with D maybe TRBD1 (6 bases). Trimming removed 3 bases from V and 7 bases from J, with 15 bases in between. Germline assignment: CDR1 SQVTM and CDR2 ANQGSEA. CDR3 length equals 13 residues. CDR3 nucleotides: TGCAGCGTTGAGCATCTTGAGGGGGTTGAAGCTTTCTTT. Protein: CSVEHLEGVEAFF.